The 21 T cell receptor beta chains presented below share a single source sample, sequenced in a study of a mutant IDH1 vaccine in newly diagnosed glioma. Which antigens these TCRs recognize remains unknown. Clones were sequenced by immunoSEQ multiplex PCR, and TCRdb holds only the in-frame ones, with some missing. The sample carries roughly 130,000 clones, 80% recorded once. The sample's time point: week 11, during vaccination. A single vaccine dose contained 300 ug of mutant IDH1 20-mer peptide, and topical imiquimod was used with it. The source material was PBMCs, sampled from a glioma patient whose treatment included an IDH1 peptide vaccine. The receptors derive from a middle-aged man with glioma.

This clone was picked up a small number of times. The V gene is TRBV7-9, the J gene TRBJ1-1; a possible D gene is TRBD1 (5 bases). Trimming took off 3 bases at V and 6 bases at J, with 14 bases between the two ends. Looked up from germline, CDR1 is SEHNR and CDR2 is FQNEAQ (reference sequence). CDR3 length: 14 amino acids. In nucleotides, the CDR3 is TGTGCCAGCAGCTTGGGGGGAACTATGGCTGAAGCTTTCTTT. Its protein is CASSLGGTMAEAFF.

This clone has a handful of counts. The J gene is TRBJ2-1, the V gene TRBV5-1, with D unclear. Germline V gene lookup returns CDR1 SGHRS and CDR2 YFSETQ. The CDR3 is 15 residues long. The germline V and J ends were trimmed by 4 bases and 0 bases, with 11 bases remaining between them. CDR3: CASSPRGPSYNEQFF. The DNA for the CDR3 is TGCGCCAGCAGCCCCCGCGGCCCCTCCTACAATGAGCAGTTCTTC.

V is TRBV5-6 and J is TRBJ2-3; 9 bases agree with TRBD1. Germline V CDR1 and CDR2: SGHDT, YYEEEE. J was trimmed by 6 bases and V by 0 bases; bases with no gene match: 2. The CDR3 runs to 14 residues. DNA for the CDR3: TGTGCCAGCAGCTTGGGGGACAGGGCCGATACGCAGTATTTT. Translation: CASSLGDRADTQYF.

This rearrangement joins TRBV7-2 to TRBJ2-3; TRBD1 aligns across 7 bases. The V gene's germline CDR1 is SGHTA and CDR2 FQGNSA. The CDR3 length is 17 residues. V lost 4 bases, J lost 1 base, and 11 bases stayed unmatched. The CDR3: CASSYRQGSKGTDTQYF. In DNA, the CDR3 is TGTGCCAGCAGCTACCGACAGGGCTCCAAGGGCACAGATACGCAGTATTTT. The full variable domain, in which reference TRBV7-2 and TRBJ2-3 provide the parts outside the CDR3, is GAGVSQSPSNKVTEKGKDVELRCDPISGHTALYWYRQSLGQGLEFLIYFQGNSAPDKSGLPSDRFSAERTGGSVSTLTIQRTQQEDSAVYLCASSYRQGSKGTDTQYFGPGTRLTVL.

The gene calls are TRBV5-1 and TRBJ2-5; TRBD2 aligns across 10 bases. CDR3 length: 14 residues. CDR1 is SGHRS, CDR2 YFSETQ, per germline. Losses at the gene ends were 5 bases for V and 7 bases for J; bases not matched to a gene: 8. This CDR3 is CASRGGLALGTQYF. CDR3 nucleotide sequence: TGCGCCAGCAGGGGGGGACTAGCGTTGGGGACCCAGTACTTC. The variable domain in full, with the rest retrieved from reference TRBV5-1 and TRBJ2-5, is KAGVTQTPRYLIKTRGQQVTLSCSPISGHRSVSWYQQTPGQGLQFLFEYFSETQRNKGNFPGRFSGRQFSNSRSEMNVSTLELGDSALYLCASRGGLALGTQYFGPGTRLLVL.

V usage is TRBV18 and J usage is TRBJ2-7; D is unresolved. Per germline, CDR1 KGHSH and CDR2 LQKENI. This CDR3 has 16 residues. Trimming removed 2 bases at V and 0 bases at J, with 14 bases between. The CDR3 DNA follows: TGTGCCAGCTCACCAGCCGACCTCCTTAGCTCCTACGAGCAGTACTTC. Residues: CASSPADLLSSYEQYF. The full variable domain, its missing parts supplied by reference TRBV18 and TRBJ2-7, is NAGVMQNPRHLVRRRGQEARLRCSPMKGHSHVYWYRQLPEEGLKFMVYLQKENIIDESGMPKERFSAEFPKEGPSILRIQQVVRGDSAAYFCASSPADLLSSYEQYFGPGTRLTVT.

V gene TRBV7-2 combines with J gene TRBJ2-7; no firm D call. Between the trimmed V and J ends, which lost 2 bases and 4 bases, there was a span of 3 bases. In germline, CDR1 is SGHTA, CDR2 FQGNSA. CDR3 length: 11 amino acids. CDR3: CASSLRYEQYF. CDR3 coding DNA: TGTGCCAGCAGCTTAAGGTACGAGCAGTACTTC.

The V and J genes are TRBV15 and TRBJ1-1; perhaps TRBD1 as D (6 bases). The CDR3 runs to 16 residues. CDR1 LNHNV and CDR2 YYDKDF come from the germline V gene (reference sequence). V lost 0 bases and J 1 base, leaving 12 bases between the germline ends. The CDR3 loop reads CATSREPDRRNTEAFF. The CDR3 DNA reads as TGTGCCACCAGCAGAGAACCAGACAGGAGGAACACTGAAGCTTTCTTT.

The chain has TRBV7-6 and TRBJ2-2; D may correspond to TRBD1 or TRBD2 (5 bases each). Per the germline V gene, CDR1 is SGHVS and CDR2 is FNYEAQ. Trimming removed 3 bases from V and 4 bases from J, with 9 bases in between. CDR3 length equals 14 residues. The CDR3 region has the DNA TGTGCCAGCAGCTTCGGGGACCGCACCGGGGAGCTGTTTTTT. It is translated as CASSFGDRTGELFF.

The chain has TRBV5-4 and TRBJ2-1; D gene unclear. This CDR3 spans 15 amino acids. Trimming stripped 5 bases from V and 0 bases from J, with 12 bases between. Germline V gene data show CDR1 as SGHNT and CDR2 as YYREEE (reference sequence). This CDR3 reads CASSRPPSSYNEQFF. The CDR3 nucleotides read TGTGCCAGCAGTCGACCGCCGAGCTCCTACAATGAGCAGTTCTTC. The complete variable domain, with remaining parts taken from reference TRBV5-4 and TRBJ2-1, reads ETGVTQSPTHLIKTRGQQVTLRCSSQSGHNTVSWYQQALGQGPQFIFQYYREEENGRGNFPPRFSGLQFPNYSSELNVNALELDDSALYLCASSRPPSSYNEQFFGPGTRLTVL.

The genes are TRBV28 and TRBJ1-5; D gene unclear. This CDR3 region has 13 residues. Germline assignment: CDR1 MDHEN and CDR2 SYDVKM. The V end lost 10 bases, the J end lost 6 bases, and 16 bases lay between the germline ends. CDR3 in DNA: TGTGCCAACCGAGAAGGGCCACGTCAGCCCCAGCATTTT. Its translation: CANREGPRQPQHF.

The chain joins TRBV11-1 to TRBJ2-3; 9 bases line up with TRBD1. Germline trimming cut 7 bases from V and 6 bases from J; bases unmatched to any gene: 11. CDR3 size: 15 residues. Germline CDR1 reads SGHAT; CDR2 reads FQDESV (reference sequence). CDR3 in DNA: TGTGCCAGCACCCCGACCGGGACAGGGACCGATACGCAGTATTTT. Its protein is CASTPTGTGTDTQYF.

The J gene is TRBJ2-5, the V gene TRBV6-1; 7 nucleotides align to TRBD1. The germline CDR1 and CDR2 sequences are MNHNS and SASEGT. The CDR3 sequence is 16 residues long. The ends lost 2 bases at V and 3 bases at J; junction bases unmatched: 9. CDR3 region: CASSESMYRGEETQYF. CDR3 coding DNA: TGTGCCAGCAGTGAAAGTATGTACAGGGGCGAAGAGACCCAGTACTTC.

The rearrangement links TRBV28 to TRBJ2-7; D perhaps matches TRBD2 (5 bases). The V end lost 10 bases, the J end lost 9 bases, and 19 bases lay between the germline ends. CDR3 size: 12 residues. Germline CDR1 reads MDHEN; CDR2 reads SYDVKM. CDR3 amino acids: CAKPPEDFVQYF. Written as DNA, the CDR3 is TGTGCCAAACCTCCGGAGGACTTCGTGCAGTACTTC.

The rearrangement links TRBV5-5 to TRBJ1-1, with D perhaps matching TRBD1 (6 bases). Germline CDR1 SGHKS, CDR2 YYEKEE (reference sequence). The V end lost 2 bases, the J end lost 5 bases, and 13 bases lay between the germline ends. CDR3 size: 14 residues. As DNA, the CDR3 is TGTGCCAGCAGCTTAGGGGGGCCAAAAACTGAAGCTTTCTTT. Translated, it gives CASSLGGPKTEAFF.

This clone was recorded only once. The chain links TRBV19 to TRBJ2-3, with 10 bases fitting TRBD2. The germline CDR1 and CDR2 sequences are LNHDA and SQIVND (reference sequence). The CDR3 totals 18 residues. The trim removed 3 bases at V and 0 bases at J, leaving 9 bases unmatched. Here the CDR3 reads CASSIFGLAENSTDTQYF. For the CDR3, the DNA is TGTGCCAGTAGTATTTTCGGACTAGCGGAGAATAGCACAGATACGCAGTATTTT.

Worth noting for this clone: This could be a read error, since a much larger clone is one nucleotide away. Here the CDR3 reads CASSVGADSTDTQYF. The CDR3 DNA is TGTGCCAGCAGCGTAGGGGCCGACAGCACAGATACGCAGTATTTT. The chain recombines TRBV9 with TRBJ2-3; D uncertain. Trimming took off 0 bases at V and 0 bases at J, with 8 bases between the two ends. From germline, CDR1 is SGDLS and CDR2 YYNGEE. The CDR3 covers 15 residues. The full variable domain, with the rest looked up from reference TRBV9 and TRBJ2-3, is DSGVTQTPKHLITATGQRVTLRCSPRSGDLSVYWYQQSLDQGLQFLIQYYNGEERAKGNILERFSAQQFPDLHSELNLSSLELGDSALYFCASSVGADSTDTQYFGPGTRLTVL.

The rearrangement joins TRBV9 to TRBJ2-7, with 7 nucleotides matching TRBD1. This CDR3 has 15 amino acids. Germline CDR1 reads SGDLS; CDR2 reads YYNGEE. V lost 0 bases, J lost 2 bases, and 5 bases stayed unmatched. The CDR3 DNA follows: TGTGCCAGCAGCGTAGGCTCGACAGGGACCTACGAGCAGTACTTC. Translation gives CASSVGSTGTYEQYF.

This clone was detected once. The V gene is TRBV5-1, the J gene TRBJ2-7; TRBD1 aligns across 9 bases. The length of the CDR3 is 15 residues. Trimming cost V 0 bases and J 3 bases; bases outside gene matches: 4. The V gene's germline CDR1 is SGHRS and CDR2 YFSETQ. The CDR3 spells CASSLGGQGFYEQYF. As DNA, the CDR3 is TGCGCCAGCAGCTTGGGAGGACAGGGGTTCTACGAGCAGTACTTC.

This clone was counted only a few times. CDR3 sequence reads: CASSLDSGRYNEQFF. The CDR3, as DNA: TGTGCCAGCAGCTTGGATTCGGGGCGCTACAATGAGCAGTTCTTC. The chain employs TRBV5-4 and TRBJ2-1; either TRBD1 or TRBD2 may supply D (5 bases each). With 0 bases removed from V and 3 bases from J, the gap between germline ends came to 10 bases. CDR1 SGHNT and CDR2 YYREEE come from the germline V gene (reference sequence). The CDR3 loop spans 15 amino acids.

The J gene is TRBJ2-3, the V gene TRBV9; maybe TRBD1 (6 bases). Germline CDR1 and CDR2: SGDLS and YYNGEE. The CDR3 runs 15 residues. The V gene lost 0 bases and the J gene lost 1 base, with 9 bases spanning the gap. CDR3 protein: CASSVEGVGTDTQYF. The CDR3 DNA reads TGTGCCAGCAGCGTAGAGGGGGTCGGCACAGATACGCAGTATTTT.